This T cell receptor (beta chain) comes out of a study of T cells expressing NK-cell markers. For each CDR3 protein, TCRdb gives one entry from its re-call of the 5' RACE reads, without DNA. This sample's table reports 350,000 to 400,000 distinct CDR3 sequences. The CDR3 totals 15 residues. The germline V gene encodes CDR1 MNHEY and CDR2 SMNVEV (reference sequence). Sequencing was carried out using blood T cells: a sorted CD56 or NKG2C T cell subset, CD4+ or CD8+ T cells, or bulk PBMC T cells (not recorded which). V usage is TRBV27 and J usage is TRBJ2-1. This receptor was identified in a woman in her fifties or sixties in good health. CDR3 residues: CASSLGQVRFNEQFF.